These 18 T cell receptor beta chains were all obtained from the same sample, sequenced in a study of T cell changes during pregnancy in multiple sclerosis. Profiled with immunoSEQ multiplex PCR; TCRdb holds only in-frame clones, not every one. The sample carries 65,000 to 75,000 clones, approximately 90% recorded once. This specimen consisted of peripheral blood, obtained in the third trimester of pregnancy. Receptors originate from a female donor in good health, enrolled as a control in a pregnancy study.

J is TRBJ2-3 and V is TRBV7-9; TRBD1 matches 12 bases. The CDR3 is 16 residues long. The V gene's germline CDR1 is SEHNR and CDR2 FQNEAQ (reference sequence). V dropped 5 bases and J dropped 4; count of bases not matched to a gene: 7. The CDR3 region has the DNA TGTGCCAGCAGCCGGGGACAGGGGGCTCCCGCAGATACGCAGTATTTT. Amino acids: CASSRGQGAPADTQYF.

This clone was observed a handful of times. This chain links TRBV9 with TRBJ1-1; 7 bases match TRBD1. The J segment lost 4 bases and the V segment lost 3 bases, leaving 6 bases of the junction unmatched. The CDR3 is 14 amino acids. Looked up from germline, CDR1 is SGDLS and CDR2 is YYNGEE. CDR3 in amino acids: CASSAQGSFTEAFF. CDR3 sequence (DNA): TGTGCCAGCAGCGCACAGGGGAGTTTCACTGAAGCTTTCTTT.

CDR3 in DNA: TGTGCCAGTAGGCTTACAGGGGGCGGCTATGGCTACACCTTC. Amino acids: CASRLTGGGYGYTF. V is TRBV19 and J is TRBJ1-2, with TRBD1 matching 9 bases. This CDR3 contains 14 residues. The germline gives CDR1 LNHDA, CDR2 SQIVND (reference sequence). Trimming took 6 bases from V and 4 from J; bases not matched to a gene: 6.

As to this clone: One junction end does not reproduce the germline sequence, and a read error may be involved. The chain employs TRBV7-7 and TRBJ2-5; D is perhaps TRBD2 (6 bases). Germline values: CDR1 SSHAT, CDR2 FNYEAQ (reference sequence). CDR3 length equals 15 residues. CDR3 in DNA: TGTGCTAGCAGCTCTGGACTAAACACGGGGGAGACCCAGTACTTC. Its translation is CASSSGLNTGETQYF.

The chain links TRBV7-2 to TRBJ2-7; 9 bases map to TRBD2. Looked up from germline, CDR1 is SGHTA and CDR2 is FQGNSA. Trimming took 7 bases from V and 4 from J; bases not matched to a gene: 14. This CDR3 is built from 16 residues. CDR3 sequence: CASNTKTSGGIYEQYF. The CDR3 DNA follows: TGTGCCAGCAACACAAAGACTAGCGGTGGGATTTACGAGCAGTACTTC.

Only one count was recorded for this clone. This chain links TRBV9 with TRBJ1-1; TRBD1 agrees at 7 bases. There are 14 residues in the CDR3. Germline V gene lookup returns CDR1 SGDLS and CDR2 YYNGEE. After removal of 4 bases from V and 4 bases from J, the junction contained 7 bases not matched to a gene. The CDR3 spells CASSPDRILTEAFF. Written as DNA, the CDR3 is TGTGCCAGCAGCCCGGACAGGATACTCACTGAAGCTTTCTTT.

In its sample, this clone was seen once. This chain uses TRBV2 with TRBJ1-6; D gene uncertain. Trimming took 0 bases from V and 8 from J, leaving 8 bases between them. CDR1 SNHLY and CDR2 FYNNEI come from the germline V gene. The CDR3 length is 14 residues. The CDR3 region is CASSEAYTYSPLHF. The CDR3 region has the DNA TGTGCCAGCAGTGAAGCATACACCTATTCACCCCTCCACTTT.

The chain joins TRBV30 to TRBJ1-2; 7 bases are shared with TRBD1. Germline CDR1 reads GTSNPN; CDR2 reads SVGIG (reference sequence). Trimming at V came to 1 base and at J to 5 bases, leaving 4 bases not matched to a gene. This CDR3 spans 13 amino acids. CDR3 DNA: TGTGCCTGGAGTGAGACAGGGAGATATGGCTACACCTTC. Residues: CAWSETGRYGYTF. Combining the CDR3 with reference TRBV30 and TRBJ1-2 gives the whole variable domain SQTIHQWPATLVQPVGSPLSLECTVEGTSNPNLYWYRQAAGRGLQLLFYSVGIGQISSEVPQNLSASRPQDRQFILSSKKLLLSDSGFYLCAWSETGRYGYTFGSGTRLTVV.

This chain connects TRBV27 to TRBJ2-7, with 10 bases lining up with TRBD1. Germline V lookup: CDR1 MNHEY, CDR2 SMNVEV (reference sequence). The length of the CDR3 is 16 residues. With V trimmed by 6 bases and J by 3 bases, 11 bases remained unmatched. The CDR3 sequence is CASSPPFGTGDYEQYF. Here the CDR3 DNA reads TGTGCCAGCAGCCCTCCGTTCGGGACAGGGGACTACGAGCAGTACTTC.

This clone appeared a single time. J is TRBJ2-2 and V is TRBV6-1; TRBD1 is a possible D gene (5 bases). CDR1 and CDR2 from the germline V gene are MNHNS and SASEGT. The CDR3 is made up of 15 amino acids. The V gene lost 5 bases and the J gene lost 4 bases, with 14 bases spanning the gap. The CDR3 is CASSPRGRSTGELFF. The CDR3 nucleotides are TGTGCCAGCAGTCCAAGGGGAAGGAGCACCGGGGAGCTGTTTTTT.

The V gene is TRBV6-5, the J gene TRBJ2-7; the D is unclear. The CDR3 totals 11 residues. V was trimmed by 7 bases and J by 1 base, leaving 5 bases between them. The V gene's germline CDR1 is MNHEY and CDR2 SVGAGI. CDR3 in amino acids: CASTSSYEQYF. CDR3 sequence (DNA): TGTGCCAGCACCAGTTCCTACGAGCAGTACTTC.

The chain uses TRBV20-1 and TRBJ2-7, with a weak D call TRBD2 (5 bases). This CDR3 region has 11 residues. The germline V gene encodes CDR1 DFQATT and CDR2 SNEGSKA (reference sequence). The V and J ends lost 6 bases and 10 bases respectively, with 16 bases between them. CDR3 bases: TGCAGTGCCATAAGCGGTACAGTCCAGTACTTC. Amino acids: CSAISGTVQYF.

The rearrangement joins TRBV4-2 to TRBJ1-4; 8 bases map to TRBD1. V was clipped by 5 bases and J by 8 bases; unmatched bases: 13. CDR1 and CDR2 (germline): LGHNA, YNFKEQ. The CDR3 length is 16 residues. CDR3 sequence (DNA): TGTGCCAGCAGCTCCCGCCCAACAGGGGGAGGAGAAAAACTGTTTTTT. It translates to CASSSRPTGGGEKLFF.

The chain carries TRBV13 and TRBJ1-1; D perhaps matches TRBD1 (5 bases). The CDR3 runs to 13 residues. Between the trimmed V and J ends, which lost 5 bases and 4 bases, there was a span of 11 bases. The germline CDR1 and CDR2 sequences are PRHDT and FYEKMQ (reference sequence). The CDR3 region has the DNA TGTGCCAGCAGCACCCGGCAGGGCACTGAAGCTTTCTTT. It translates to CASSTRQGTEAFF.

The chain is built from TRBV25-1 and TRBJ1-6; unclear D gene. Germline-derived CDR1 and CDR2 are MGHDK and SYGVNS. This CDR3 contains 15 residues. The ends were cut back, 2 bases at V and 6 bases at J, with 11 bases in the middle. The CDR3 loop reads CASSEAQAANSPLHF. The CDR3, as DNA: TGTGCCAGCAGTGAAGCCCAGGCTGCTAATTCACCCCTCCACTTT.

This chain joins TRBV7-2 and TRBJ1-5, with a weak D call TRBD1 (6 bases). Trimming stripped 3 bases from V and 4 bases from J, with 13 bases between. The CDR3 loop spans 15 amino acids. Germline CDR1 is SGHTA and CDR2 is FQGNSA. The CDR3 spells CASSLGAFLNQPQHF. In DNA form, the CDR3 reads TGTGCCAGCAGCTTGGGGGCCTTCCTTAATCAGCCCCAGCATTTT.

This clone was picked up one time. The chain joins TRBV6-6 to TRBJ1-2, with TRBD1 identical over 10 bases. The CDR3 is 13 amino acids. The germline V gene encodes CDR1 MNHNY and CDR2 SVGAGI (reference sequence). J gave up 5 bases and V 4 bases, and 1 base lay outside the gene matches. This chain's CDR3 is CASSSDRGYGYTF. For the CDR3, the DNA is TGTGCCAGCAGTTCGGACAGGGGGTATGGCTACACCTTC.

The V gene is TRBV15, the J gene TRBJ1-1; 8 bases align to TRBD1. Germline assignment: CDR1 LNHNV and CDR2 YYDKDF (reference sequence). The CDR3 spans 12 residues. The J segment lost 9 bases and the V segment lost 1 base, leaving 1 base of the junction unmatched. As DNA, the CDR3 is TGTGCCACCAGCAGAGGGACAGGGCAAGCTTTCTTT. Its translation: CATSRGTGQAFF.